The next 27 T cell receptor beta chains were all read from a single sample in a study of CXCR3-negative and CXCR3-positive naive CD8 T cells. The method, 5' RACE with UMI labels, was used to prepare the TRB cDNA libraries. TCRdb re-called the 5' RACE reads and catalogs CDR3 proteins one per entry, DNA excluded. The sample table sets out just under 65,000 distinct CDR3 sequences. The antigens of these receptors remain unknown. Whole-study results and caveats: Against CXCR3-negative naive cells, CXCR3-positive naive cells showed more hydrophobic TRB CDR3s.

The sample taken for sequencing was naive CXCR3+ CD8+ T cells from blood. Subset: CD45RO-CCR7+CD27+CD95- naive CD8+ T cells expressing CXCR3 (TNR3+). The source of these receptors is a human donor in good health. Some clones in this sample may be carry-over from other donors' samples.

This clonotype shows up as medium-sized by frequency. This sequence joins TRBV29-1 and TRBJ1-2. There are 13 residues in the CDR3. CDR1 is SQVTM, CDR2 ANQGSEA, per germline. The CDR3: CSGGPLGSIGYTF.

This sequence joins TRBV29-1 and TRBJ2-4; the TCRdb call, TRBD2, lacks DNA for checking. This CDR3 is built from 15 residues. In germline, CDR1 is SQVTM, CDR2 ANQGSEA. CDR3 amino acids: CSVEGLDYSQNIQYF.

The V gene is TRBV9, the J gene TRBJ1-1; TCRdb proposes TRBD1, but this gene call is untestable without DNA. CDR1 SGDLS and CDR2 YYNGEE come from the germline V gene. There are 12 residues in the CDR3. The CDR3 loop reads CASSVGGGDAFF.

The CDR3: CASSPREGLNTGELFF. The gene calls are TRBV28 and TRBJ2-2; TCRdb names TRBD2, which stays unverified in the absence of DNA. CDR3 length: 16 amino acids. Germline V gene sequence: CDR1 MDHEN, CDR2 SYDVKM.

This chain connects TRBV1 to TRBJ2-5; TCRdb returns TRBD2, unconfirmable since there is no DNA. TRBV1 is described as a pseudogene. CDR3 length: 14 residues. This chain's CDR3 is CTSKELAGVETQYF.

The chain is built from TRBV29-1 and TRBJ2-3; with no DNA, the TCRdb D assignment of TRBD1 cannot be verified. The CDR3 has 14 amino acids. CDR1 and CDR2 from the germline V gene are SQVTM and ANQGSEA. The CDR3 reads CSVDQGSHTDTQYF.

The J gene is TRBJ1-5, the V gene TRBV7-6; TCRdb selects TRBD1, and the lack of DNA leaves this call unchecked. The CDR3 is made up of 16 amino acids. CDR1 SGHVS and CDR2 FNYEAQ come from the germline V gene. The CDR3 is CASSCLRDRGNQPQHF.

The chain recombines TRBV28 with TRBJ1-3; without DNA, the TCRdb call of TRBD1 cannot be checked. Germline V gives CDR1 MDHEN, CDR2 SYDVKM. This CDR3 has 15 amino acids. The CDR3 sequence: CASSFRGYSGNTIYF.

This chain connects TRBV25-1 to TRBJ2-7; absent DNA, TCRdb's TRBD2 call cannot be checked. Germline-derived CDR1 and CDR2 are MGHDK and SYGVNS. CDR3 size: 16 residues. The CDR3 protein is CASSESGGRAVYEQYF.

The rearrangement links TRBV29-1 to TRBJ2-1; TCRdb calls TRBD2, which cannot be checked without DNA. CDR1 SQVTM and CDR2 ANQGSEA come from the germline V gene. The CDR3 contains 16 residues. CDR3 loop: CSVLLSSGSSYNEQFF.

The chain is built from TRBV29-1 and TRBJ2-1; TCRdb designates TRBD2, a call that cannot be tested without DNA. CDR1 and CDR2 from the germline V gene are SQVTM and ANQGSEA. This CDR3 region has 14 residues. The CDR3 reads CSVAGTSGSSEQFF.

The rearrangement links TRBV29-1 to TRBJ2-7; the D call of TRBD1 rests on TCRdb alone, since no DNA is present to check it. In germline, CDR1 is SQVTM, CDR2 ANQGSEA. The CDR3 spans 15 residues. CDR3 protein: CSVGGTGVSIYEQYF.

V and J are TRBV15 and TRBJ2-5; TCRdb proposes TRBD1, but this gene call is untestable without DNA. CDR3 length equals 15 residues. In germline, CDR1 is LNHNV, CDR2 YYDKDF (reference sequence). Here the CDR3 reads CATSRDLRGQETQYF. The full variable domain, rest sourced from reference TRBV15 and TRBJ2-5, is DAMVIQNPRYQVTQFGKPVTLSCSQTLNHNVMYWYQQKSSQAPKLLFHYYDKDFNNEADTPDNFQSRRPNTSFCFLDIRSPGLGDTAMYLCATSRDLRGQETQYFGPGTRLLVL.

This rearrangement joins TRBV20-1 to TRBJ2-7. This CDR3 contains 14 residues. Per germline, CDR1 DFQATT and CDR2 SNEGSKA (reference sequence). CDR3 residues: CSASRQALPYEQYF.

The V call is TRBV29-1, the J call TRBJ2-1; the D call from TCRdb, TRBD1, cannot be confirmed without DNA. CDR3 length: 15 residues. Germline-derived CDR1 and CDR2 are SQVTM and ANQGSEA. CDR3 residues: CSVEESGKAYNEQFF.

This chain's CDR3 is CASSGAGTGIYEQYF. The chain carries TRBV9 and TRBJ2-7; TCRdb gives TRBD1 as the D gene, but with no DNA this cannot be confirmed. The CDR3 is 15 residues long. Germline assignment: CDR1 SGDLS and CDR2 YYNGEE.

This clonotype is medium-sized by frequency. The genes are TRBV15 and TRBJ2-7; lacking DNA, the TRBD2 call made by TCRdb goes unchecked. The CDR3 consists of 15 residues. Germline values: CDR1 LNHNV, CDR2 YYDKDF (reference sequence). CDR3: CATSREGEGPYEQYF.

V and J are TRBV25-1 and TRBJ2-7. CDR3 length: 13 amino acids. Germline loops: CDR1 MGHDK, CDR2 SYGVNS. This CDR3 is CASRGPGSYEQYF.

CDR3 protein: CASRGQDYEQYF. This rearrangement joins TRBV6-6 to TRBJ2-7; checking the TCRdb D call of TRBD1 is not possible without DNA. This CDR3 is 12 amino acids long. Germline V lookup: CDR1 MNHNY, CDR2 SVGAGI (reference sequence).

The CDR3 region is CASSLAVAGGPVDEQFF. The chain recombines TRBV7-6 with TRBJ2-1; TCRdb indicates TRBD2, and absent DNA this call remains unverified. CDR3 size: 17 residues. Germline V lookup: CDR1 SGHVS, CDR2 FNYEAQ.

CDR3: CAISGLAGRGNEQFF. The chain recombines TRBV10-3 with TRBJ2-1; TCRdb's D gene call, TRBD2, goes unchecked for lack of DNA. The CDR3 covers 15 residues. Germline V gives CDR1 ENHRY, CDR2 SYGVKD.

The V gene is TRBV9, the J gene TRBJ2-6. CDR1 and CDR2 from the germline V gene are SGDLS and YYNGEE. The CDR3 is 17 residues long. CDR3 sequence: CASSVFYLISGANVLTF. The full variable domain, rest sourced from reference TRBV9 and TRBJ2-6, is DSGVTQTPKHLITATGQRVTLRCSPRSGDLSVYWYQQSLDQGLQFLIQYYNGEERAKGNILERFSAQQFPDLHSELNLSSLELGDSALYFCASSVFYLISGANVLTFGAGSRLTVL.

The genes are TRBV6-6 and TRBJ1-2. Germline V lookup: CDR1 MNHNY, CDR2 SVGAGI (reference sequence). CDR3 length: 15 residues. CDR3 in amino acids: CASSAVVRGHYGYTF.

The chain links TRBV29-1 to TRBJ2-4. This CDR3 has 14 amino acids. Germline V CDR1 and CDR2: SQVTM, ANQGSEA. CDR3 in amino acids: CSVAPRGAKNIQYF.

The chain employs TRBV4-3 and TRBJ2-6. This CDR3 is 17 amino acids long. Germline values: CDR1 LGHNA, CDR2 YSLEER. The CDR3 spells CASSQDSQGSGANVLTF.

V is TRBV7-9 and J is TRBJ2-7; no DNA is available, so the TRBD1 call from TCRdb remains unchecked. The germline V gene has CDR1 SEHNR and CDR2 FQNEAQ (reference sequence). The CDR3 length is 15 residues. This CDR3 reads CASSLARGQVPEQYF. The variable domain in full, with the rest retrieved from reference TRBV7-9 and TRBJ2-7, is DTGVSQNPRHKITKRGQNVTFRCDPISEHNRLYWYRQTLGQGPEFLTYFQNEAQLEKSRLLSDRFSAERPKGSFSTLEIQRTEQGDSAMYLCASSLARGQVPEQYFGPGTRLTVT.

This chain connects TRBV29-1 to TRBJ2-1; no DNA is available, so the TRBD1 call from TCRdb remains unchecked. This CDR3 comprises 15 residues. Looked up from germline, CDR1 is SQVTM and CDR2 is ANQGSEA. The CDR3 loop reads CSASDSPNPYNEQFF.